The clone carrying this T cell receptor beta chain was seen at least ten times. The data were taken from a study of regulatory T cells in long-lasting Graves disease. For TCR beta, libraries came from iRepertoire HTBI primers and Arm-PCR of CDR3 regions. TCRdb recomputed calls from the multiplex PCR reads with MiXCR, one row per CDR3 protein. The sample lists 250,000 to 300,000 distinct CDR3 sequences, 15% to 20% seen once, with around 15% in the top ten. Sample time point: newly diagnosed GD, antithyroid drugs for less than 3 months. PBMC-derived RNA was used for the TCR library. CDR3 length: 14 amino acids. V lost 1 base, J lost 8 bases, and 12 bases lay in between. Germline CDR1 reads SGHNT; CDR2 reads YENEEA. These data also formed part of another study, on T cells in Graves' hyperthyroidism and ophthalmopathy.

This sample comprised peripheral blood mononuclear cells (PBMCs), obtained at new diagnosis, from a patient treated with antithyroid drugs. This clonotype originated in a woman aged 25 to 39 with Graves disease. The chain recombines TRBV11-3 with TRBJ2-1; D gene unclear. The CDR3 nucleotides are TGTGCCAGCAGCTTAGGCCCGACAAGGGATGAGCAGTTCTTC. This codes for CASSLGPTRDEQFF.